Below, 20 T cell receptor beta chains from the same sample are listed, as sequenced in a study of shared clonotypes between healthy human individuals. Measured with immunoSEQ multiplex PCR; TCRdb has only the in-frame clones, and not every one. The sample carries about 1 million clones, about 75% recorded once. Input material: memory CD4+ T cells sorted from blood. This sample's subset: CD45RA-negative fraction. These receptors were collected from a man younger than 30 in good health.

This clone came up a few times. This sequence joins TRBV21-1 and TRBJ1-5. TRBV21-1 is tagged as a pseudogene. This CDR3 is 9 amino acids long. The CDR3, as DNA: TGTGCCAGCAGCTGTCCCCAGCATTTT. This gives the protein CASSCPQHF.

V and J are TRBV18 and TRBJ2-3, with D perhaps TRBD1 (5 bases). The CDR3 has 15 residues. Germline V gene lookup returns CDR1 KGHSH and CDR2 LQKENI. V was trimmed by 6 bases and J by 6 bases, leaving 19 bases between them. The DNA of the CDR3 is TGTGCCAGCTCCCCCACTCAGGGCGCCGCGGATACGCAGTATTTT. This codes for CASSPTQGAADTQYF. The full variable domain, completed using reference TRBV18 and TRBJ2-3, is NAGVMQNPRHLVRRRGQEARLRCSPMKGHSHVYWYRQLPEEGLKFMVYLQKENIIDESGMPKERFSAEFPKEGPSILRIQQVVRGDSAAYFCASSPTQGAADTQYFGPGTRLTVL.

V is TRBV4-3 and J is TRBJ2-6; 7 bases agree with TRBD1. V gave up 4 bases and J gave up 1 base; unmatched junction bases: 10. The CDR3 consists of 18 residues. Per the germline V gene, CDR1 is LGHNA and CDR2 is YSLEER. The CDR3 loop is CASSRERTGSSGANVLTF. Here the CDR3 DNA reads TGCGCCAGCAGCCGAGAAAGGACAGGATCTTCTGGGGCCAACGTCCTGACTTTC.

This clone was seen once. The genes are TRBV18 and TRBJ2-7, with TRBD1 matching 9 bases. Germline CDR1 is KGHSH and CDR2 is LQKENI. V shed 5 bases, J shed 4 bases, and the junction held 9 bases outside the gene matches. The CDR3 length is 15 residues. CDR3 sequence (DNA): TGTGCCAGCTCAACAGTTGGGACAGGGCTTTACGAGCAGTACTTC. Amino acid sequence: CASSTVGTGLYEQYF. The full variable domain, completed using reference TRBV18 and TRBJ2-7, is NAGVMQNPRHLVRRRGQEARLRCSPMKGHSHVYWYRQLPEEGLKFMVYLQKENIIDESGMPKERFSAEFPKEGPSILRIQQVVRGDSAAYFCASSTVGTGLYEQYFGPGTRLTVT.

This clone was detected many times. The J gene is TRBJ2-5, the V gene TRBV25-1, with D possibly being TRBD2 (7 bases). Trimming cost V 2 bases and J 5 bases, with 12 bases left between them. Germline loops: CDR1 MGHDK, CDR2 SYGVNS. There are 14 residues in the CDR3. Here the CDR3 reads CASSEGGAGETQYF. In DNA form, the CDR3 reads TGTGCCAGCAGTGAAGGGGGGGCTGGGGAGACCCAGTACTTC. The whole variable domain, remainder taken from reference TRBV25-1 and TRBJ2-5, is EADIYQTPRYLVIGTGKKITLECSQTMGHDKMYWYQQDPGMELHLIHYSYGVNSTEKGDLSSESTVSRIRTEHFPLTLESARPSHTSQYLCASSEGGAGETQYFGPGTRLLVL.

On this clone: Since a much larger clone is just one base distant, this may be a read error. This sample also contains other DNA sequences that code for the same CDR3. This sequence joins TRBV7-2 and TRBJ2-5; no firm D call. This CDR3 comprises 12 residues. The germline V gene encodes CDR1 SGHTA and CDR2 FQGNSA. The V and J ends lost 1 base and 4 bases respectively, with 4 bases between them. CDR3 in amino acids: CASSLVRETQYF. CDR3 bases: TGTGCCAGCAGCTTAGTCCGAGAGACCCAGTACTTC. The complete variable domain, with remaining parts taken from reference TRBV7-2 and TRBJ2-5, reads GAGVSQSPSNKVTEKGKDVELRCDPISGHTALYWYRQSLGQGLEFLIYFQGNSAPDKSGLPSDRFSAERTGGSVSTLTIQRTQQEDSAVYLCASSLVRETQYFGPGTRLLVL.

The DNA of the CDR3 is TGTGCCAGCAGCCCGTGGGGGTTGGTCAAAAACATTCAGTACTTC. This encodes CASSPWGLVKNIQYF. The gene calls are TRBV5-6 and TRBJ2-4; tentatively, D is TRBD1 or TRBD2 (5 bases each). Germline CDR1 SGHDT, CDR2 YYEEEE. Trimming shortened V by 4 bases and J by 3 bases, and 14 bases separated the two germline ends. The CDR3 has 15 residues.

As to this clone: Its ends do not fully match the called genes, so a read error is possible. The chain uses TRBV6-1 and TRBJ2-2; possible D gene TRBD2, 5 bases. The CDR3 is made up of 14 amino acids. Germline CDR1 is MNHNS and CDR2 is SASEGT. The CDR3 loop is CASREGLSVGELFF. CDR3 nucleotide sequence: TGTGCCAGCAGGGAAGGACTGAGTGTCGGGGAGCTGTTTTTT.

The chain joins TRBV6-6 to TRBJ1-6, with 7 bases matching TRBD1. There are 13 residues in the CDR3. Germline CDR1 MNHNY, CDR2 SVGAGI (reference sequence). The V segment lost 10 bases and the J segment 3 bases; nucleotides outside the gene matches: 3. The chain's CDR3 is CANRGDYNSPLHF. The CDR3 region has the DNA TGTGCCAACAGGGGTGACTATAATTCACCCCTCCACTTT.

As DNA, the CDR3 is TGTGCCAGCAGCGCGGACACCTACGAGCAGTACTTC. This sequence encodes CASSADTYEQYF. The chain links TRBV7-2 to TRBJ2-7; TRBD1 might be the D (5 bases). Germline CDR1 is SGHTA and CDR2 is FQGNSA. This CDR3 has 12 amino acids. With 5 bases removed from V and 2 bases from J, the gap between germline ends came to 7 bases.

This clone has a handful of counts. The V and J genes are TRBV7-2 and TRBJ1-1; D call uncertain. Trimming pared 9 bases from V and 4 bases from J, leaving 15 bases between. This CDR3 region has 13 residues. In germline, CDR1 is SGHTA, CDR2 FQGNSA. The CDR3 DNA reads as TGTGCCAGTGGACGGGGAGCGAGCACTGAAGCTTTCTTT. Translating gives CASGRGASTEAFF.

This clone has just one count. One base away lies a much larger clone, so this may be a sequencing read error. The same CDR3 also results from other DNA sequences found in this sample. This chain uses TRBV7-3 with TRBJ1-1; D possibly corresponds to TRBD1 (5 bases). The CDR3 covers 14 residues. Trimming took 5 bases from V and 1 from J, leaving 11 bases between them. CDR1 and CDR2 (germline): SGHTA, FQGTGA. CDR3 loop: CASSLRQGNTEAFF. The CDR3 region has the DNA TGTGCCAGCAGCCTCCGCCAGGGGAACACTGAAGCTTTCTTT.

The chain couples TRBV6-5 to TRBJ2-1; TRBD1 aligns across 11 bases. The CDR3 covers 15 residues. The trim removed 5 bases at V and 7 bases at J, leaving 7 bases unmatched. Germline loops: CDR1 MNHEY, CDR2 SVGAGI. CDR3 loop: CASSQTGTGGNEQFF. The CDR3 DNA follows: TGTGCCAGCAGTCAAACTGGGACAGGGGGGAATGAGCAGTTCTTC.

J is TRBJ1-5 and V is TRBV6-6; D not resolved. The V and J ends lost 6 bases and 2 bases respectively, with 8 bases between them. CDR1 and CDR2 (germline): MNHNY, SVGAGI (reference sequence). The CDR3 is made up of 13 amino acids. In DNA, the CDR3 is TGTGCCAGCAGGGTTCGGGGCAATCAGCCCCAGCATTTT. Amino acids: CASRVRGNQPQHF.

This chain joins TRBV29-1 and TRBJ1-1; perhaps TRBD1 as D (5 bases). The V and J ends lost 3 bases and 0 bases respectively, with 8 bases between them. Germline V lookup: CDR1 SQVTM, CDR2 ANQGSEA. The length of the CDR3 is 13 residues. The CDR3 is CSVEGRVNTEAFF. In DNA, the CDR3 is TGCAGCGTTGAGGGCAGGGTGAACACTGAAGCTTTCTTT.

The gene calls are TRBV7-9 and TRBJ1-4, with a tentative D call TRBD1 (6 bases). This CDR3 is 15 amino acids long. V was trimmed by 3 bases and J by 8 bases, leaving 16 bases between them. Germline V lookup: CDR1 SEHNR, CDR2 FQNEAQ (reference sequence). Here the CDR3 reads CASSLTGTLPEKLFF. The CDR3 DNA reads TGTGCCAGCAGCTTGACCGGGACACTTCCCGAAAAACTGTTTTTT.

The chain uses TRBV7-9 and TRBJ2-7; 12 positions match TRBD2. The CDR3 runs 18 residues. Germline V gene lookup returns CDR1 SEHNR and CDR2 FQNEAQ (reference sequence). J lost 0 bases, V lost 4 bases, and 10 bases had no gene match. This CDR3 reads CASSSPGLAGWNSYEQYF. CDR3 nucleotides: TGTGCCAGCAGCTCTCCTGGACTAGCGGGGTGGAACTCCTACGAGCAGTACTTC.

The V call is TRBV7-8, the J call TRBJ1-2; tentative D call: TRBD1 (5 bases). This CDR3 contains 13 residues. Germline CDR1 and CDR2: SGHVS and FQNEAQ. The V gene lost 4 bases and the J gene lost 6 bases, with 12 bases spanning the gap. CDR3 bases: TGTGCCAGCAGCTACGGGGCCGTCGATGGCTACACCTTC. It yields the protein CASSYGAVDGYTF.

The chain joins TRBV5-1 to TRBJ1-1; tentative D call: TRBD1 (6 bases). CDR1 and CDR2 from the germline V gene are SGHRS and YFSETQ. The CDR3 extends over 13 amino acids. Trimming cost V 4 bases and J 6 bases, with 13 bases left between them. CDR3 nucleotide sequence: TGCGCCAGCAGCAACACAGGGACCCCTGAAGCTTTCTTT. As protein: CASSNTGTPEAFF.

The J gene is TRBJ1-1, the V gene TRBV2; D is unclear. Germline values: CDR1 SNHLY, CDR2 FYNNEI. The V end was cut by 4 bases, the J end by 5 bases, with 17 bases between. The length of the CDR3 is 15 residues. CDR3 residues: CASSATGGLRTEAFF. The CDR3, as DNA: TGTGCCAGCAGTGCTACTGGAGGTCTGAGGACTGAAGCTTTCTTT.